Included here is one T cell receptor (beta chain) sequence, with context. The antigen is unknown. A clone one base away is much larger, so this may be a read error. Lacking the conserved final phenylalanine or tryptophan, this CDR3 likely reflects a read error. Amplified TCR beta CDR3 regions came from RNA transcripts. When the TCR CDR3 underwent first-round RT-PCR, the HTBI primer set was used. One entry per CDR3 protein results from TCRdb running MiXCR on the multiplex PCR reads. The repertoire holds around 760,000 distinct CDR3 sequences, with roughly a third as singletons. This specimen comes from a study of T cells in Graves' hyperthyroidism and ophthalmopathy. Study background: Specimen type is peripheral blood, collected at initial diagnosis prior to any treatment. Study results and caveats: From stable hyperthyroidism, ophthalmopathy was separated by a 13 V-J model.

After removal of 8 bases from V and 2 bases from J, the junction contained 6 bases not matched to a gene. Germline V gene lookup returns CDR1 SNHLY and CDR2 FYNNEI. This CDR3 has 13 amino acids. The study based diagnoses on clinical symptoms, serum thyroxine and TRAb, thyroid ultrasound and orbital computed tomography. The clonotype originates from a woman aged 40 to 49 with Graves' hyperthyroidism. Sequenced: blood. The chain links TRBV2 to TRBJ2-7; 7 nucleotides match TRBD1. CDR3 amino acids: CASGTDITYEQYL. CDR3 DNA sequence: TGTGCCAGCGGGACAGACATCACCTACGAGCAGTACCTC.